This TCR beta chain was documented in a study of blood T cells in healthy people across ages. Study-level findings and limits: The study found TCR beta diversity correlated strongly with naive T cell percentage. Across the age range, TCR beta diversity per million T cells fell in a roughly linear way. The study lacked donor CMV status, which possibly confounded expanded clonotype changes.

A remark on this clonotype: The target antigen is unknown. Just one base apart from a much larger clone, this may be a read error.

Germline CDR1 reads KGHDR; CDR2 reads SFDVKD. The CDR3 runs to 17 residues. A sample-barcoded 5' primer and a J-beta primer mix were used in a second PCR of roughly 7 to 11 cycles. Using its own MiXCR run on the 5' RACE reads, TCRdb lists one record per CDR3 protein. The sample includes 850,000 or so distinct CDR3 sequences, more than 25% of them seen just once. This clonotype originated in an elderly woman in good health. The sample comprised blood. The chain combines TRBV24-1 with TRBJ2-1, with 10 bases identical to TRBD2. The CDR3 region has the DNA TGTGCCGCCAGTGATTTACCCGGGGCTAGCGGGGGCAATGAGCAGTTCTTC. This sequence encodes CAASDLPGASGGNEQFF.